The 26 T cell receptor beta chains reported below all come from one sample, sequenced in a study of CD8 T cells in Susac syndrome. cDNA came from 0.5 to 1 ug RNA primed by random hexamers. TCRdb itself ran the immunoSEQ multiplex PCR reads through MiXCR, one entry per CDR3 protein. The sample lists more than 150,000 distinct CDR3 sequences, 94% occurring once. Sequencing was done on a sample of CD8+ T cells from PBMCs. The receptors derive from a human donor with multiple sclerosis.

The DNA for the CDR3 is TGTGCCAGCAGTTTTTACCAGCCCAGCATGTATGGCTACACCTTC. Its translation: CASSFYQPSMYGYTF. V gene TRBV27 combines with J gene TRBJ1-2; no definite D call. In germline, CDR1 is MNHEY, CDR2 SMNVEV (reference sequence). Trimming took off 3 bases at V and 5 bases at J, with 16 bases between the two ends. This CDR3 comprises 15 residues.

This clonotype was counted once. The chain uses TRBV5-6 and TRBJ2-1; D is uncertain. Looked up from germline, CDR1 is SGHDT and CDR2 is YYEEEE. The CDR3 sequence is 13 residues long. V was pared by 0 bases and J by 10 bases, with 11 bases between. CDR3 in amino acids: CASSLGAGPEQFF. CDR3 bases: TGTGCCAGCAGCTTGGGGGCCGGACCCGAGCAGTTCTTC. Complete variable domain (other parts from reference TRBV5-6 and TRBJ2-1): DAGVTQSPTHLIKTRGQQVTLRCSPKSGHDTVSWYQQALGQGPQFIFQYYEEEERQRGNFPDRFSGHQFPNYSSELNVNALLLGDSALYLCASSLGAGPEQFFGPGTRLTVL.

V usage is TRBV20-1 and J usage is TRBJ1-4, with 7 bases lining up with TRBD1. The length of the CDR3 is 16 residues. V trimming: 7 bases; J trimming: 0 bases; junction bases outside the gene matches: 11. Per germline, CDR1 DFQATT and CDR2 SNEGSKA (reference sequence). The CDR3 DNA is TGCAGTGGGGGGGGACAGAACCAGGCAACTAATGAAAAACTGTTTTTT. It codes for CSGGGQNQATNEKLFF.

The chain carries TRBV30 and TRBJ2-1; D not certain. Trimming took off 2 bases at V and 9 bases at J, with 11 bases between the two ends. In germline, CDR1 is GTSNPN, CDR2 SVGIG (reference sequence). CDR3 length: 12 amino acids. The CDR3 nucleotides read TGTGCCTGGAGTAATGTGGGCAGTGAGCAGTTCTTC. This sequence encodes CAWSNVGSEQFF.

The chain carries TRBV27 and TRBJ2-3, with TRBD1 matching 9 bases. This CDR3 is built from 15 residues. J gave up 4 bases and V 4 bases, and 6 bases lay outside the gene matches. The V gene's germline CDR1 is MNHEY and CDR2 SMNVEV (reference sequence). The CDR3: CASSSRDREADTQYF. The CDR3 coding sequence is TGTGCCAGCAGTTCCCGGGACAGGGAGGCAGATACGCAGTATTTT.

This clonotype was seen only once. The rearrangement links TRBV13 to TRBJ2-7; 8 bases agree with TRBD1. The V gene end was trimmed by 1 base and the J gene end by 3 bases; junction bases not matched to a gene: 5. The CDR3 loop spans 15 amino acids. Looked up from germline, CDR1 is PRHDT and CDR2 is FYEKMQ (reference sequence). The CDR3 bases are TGTGCCAGCAGCTTAGCCGGGACAGGCCACTACGAGCAGTACTTC. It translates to CASSLAGTGHYEQYF.

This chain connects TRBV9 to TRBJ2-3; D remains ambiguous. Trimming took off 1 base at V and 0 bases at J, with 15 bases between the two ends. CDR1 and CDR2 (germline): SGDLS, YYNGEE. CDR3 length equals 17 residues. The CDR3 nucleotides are TGTGCCAGCAGCGTAAGCGAGCGCGGTGCTAGCACAGATACGCAGTATTTT. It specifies CASSVSERGASTDTQYF.

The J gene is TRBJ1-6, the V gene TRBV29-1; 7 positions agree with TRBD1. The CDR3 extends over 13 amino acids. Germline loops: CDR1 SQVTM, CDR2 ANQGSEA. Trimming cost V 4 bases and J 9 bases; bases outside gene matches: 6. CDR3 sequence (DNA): TGCAGCGTTGGCACAGGGGAAGGTTCACCCCTCCACTTT. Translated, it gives CSVGTGEGSPLHF.

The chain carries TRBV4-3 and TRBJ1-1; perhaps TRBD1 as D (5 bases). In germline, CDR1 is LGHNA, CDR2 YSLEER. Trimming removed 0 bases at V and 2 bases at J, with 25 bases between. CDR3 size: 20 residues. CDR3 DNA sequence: TGCGCCAGCAGCCAAGACCCTTGGGGTATGACAGCCTCCACAAACACTGAAGCTTTCTTT. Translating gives CASSQDPWGMTASTNTEAFF.

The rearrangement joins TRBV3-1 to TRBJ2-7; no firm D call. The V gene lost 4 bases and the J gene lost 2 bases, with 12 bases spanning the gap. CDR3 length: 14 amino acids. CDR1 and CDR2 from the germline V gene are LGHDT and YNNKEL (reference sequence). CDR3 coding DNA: TGTGCCAGCAGCCCGATCGGTAGTACCTACGAGCAGTACTTC. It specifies CASSPIGSTYEQYF.

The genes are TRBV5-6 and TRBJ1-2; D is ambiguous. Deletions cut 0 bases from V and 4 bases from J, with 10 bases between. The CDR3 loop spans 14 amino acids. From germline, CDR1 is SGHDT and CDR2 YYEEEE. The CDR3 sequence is CASSLGRAVYGYTF. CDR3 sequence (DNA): TGTGCCAGCAGCTTGGGGCGAGCAGTCTATGGCTACACCTTC.

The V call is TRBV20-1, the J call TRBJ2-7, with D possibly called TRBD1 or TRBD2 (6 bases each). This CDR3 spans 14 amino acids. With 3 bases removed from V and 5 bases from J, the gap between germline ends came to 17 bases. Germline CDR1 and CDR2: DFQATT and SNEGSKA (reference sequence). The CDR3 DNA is TGCAGTGCTAGGGGGGCTAGCGCTCGGGACGAGCAGTACTTC. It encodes CSARGASARDEQYF.

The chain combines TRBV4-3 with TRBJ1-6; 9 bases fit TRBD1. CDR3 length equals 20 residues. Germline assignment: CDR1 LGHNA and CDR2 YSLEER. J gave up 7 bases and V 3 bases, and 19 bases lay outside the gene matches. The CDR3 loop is CASSQSSGTGNRFGNSPLHF. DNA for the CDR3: TGCGCCAGCAGCCAGAGTTCCGGGACAGGGAATAGATTCGGGAATTCACCCCTCCACTTT.

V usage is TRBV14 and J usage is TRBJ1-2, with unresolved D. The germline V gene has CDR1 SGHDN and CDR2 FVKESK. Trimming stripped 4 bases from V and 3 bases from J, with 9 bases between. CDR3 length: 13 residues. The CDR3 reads CASSPQPYYGYTF. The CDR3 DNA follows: TGTGCCAGCAGCCCTCAACCCTACTATGGCTACACCTTC.

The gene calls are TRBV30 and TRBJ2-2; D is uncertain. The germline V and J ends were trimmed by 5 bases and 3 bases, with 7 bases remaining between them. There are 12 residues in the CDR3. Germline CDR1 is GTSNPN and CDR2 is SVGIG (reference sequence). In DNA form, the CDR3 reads TGTGCCTGGGTGACCTACACCGGGGAGCTGTTTTTT. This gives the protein CAWVTYTGELFF.

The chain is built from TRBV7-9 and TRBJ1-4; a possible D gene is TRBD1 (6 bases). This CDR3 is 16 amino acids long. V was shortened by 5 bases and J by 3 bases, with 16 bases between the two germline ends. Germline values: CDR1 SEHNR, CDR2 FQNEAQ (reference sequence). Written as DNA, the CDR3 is TGTGCCAGCAGCCCTGGGAGGGACACCCCTAATGAAAAACTGTTTTTT. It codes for CASSPGRDTPNEKLFF. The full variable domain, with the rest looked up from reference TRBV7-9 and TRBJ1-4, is DTGVSQNPRHKITKRGQNVTFRCDPISEHNRLYWYRQTLGQGPEFLTYFQNEAQLEKSRLLSDRFSAERPKGSFSTLEIQRTEQGDSAMYLCASSPGRDTPNEKLFFGSGTQLSVL.

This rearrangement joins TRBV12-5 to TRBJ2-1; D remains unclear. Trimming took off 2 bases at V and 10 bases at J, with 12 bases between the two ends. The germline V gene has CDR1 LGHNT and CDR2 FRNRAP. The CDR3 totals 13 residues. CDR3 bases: TGTGCTAGTGGTTTGAATCGACACATGGAGCAGTTCTTC. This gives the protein CASGLNRHMEQFF.

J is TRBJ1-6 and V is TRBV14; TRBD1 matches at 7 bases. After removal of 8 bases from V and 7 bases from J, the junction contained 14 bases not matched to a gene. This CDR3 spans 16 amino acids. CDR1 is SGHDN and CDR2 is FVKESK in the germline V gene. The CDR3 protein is CASHKGGSPRNSPLHF. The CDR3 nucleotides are TGTGCCAGCCACAAAGGGGGCTCCCCCAGGAATTCACCCCTCCACTTT.

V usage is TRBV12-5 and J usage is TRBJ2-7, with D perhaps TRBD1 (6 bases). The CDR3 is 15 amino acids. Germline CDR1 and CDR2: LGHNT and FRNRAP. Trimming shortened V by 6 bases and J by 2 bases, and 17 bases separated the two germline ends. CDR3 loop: CASGPPVDRTYEQYF. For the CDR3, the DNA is TGTGCTAGTGGGCCGCCGGTAGACAGGACCTACGAGCAGTACTTC.

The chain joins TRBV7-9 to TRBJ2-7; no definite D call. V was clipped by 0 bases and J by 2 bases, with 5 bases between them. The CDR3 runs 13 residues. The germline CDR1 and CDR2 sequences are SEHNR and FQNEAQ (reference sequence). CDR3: CASSLAETYEQYF. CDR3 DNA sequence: TGTGCCAGCAGCTTAGCGGAGACCTACGAGCAGTACTTC.

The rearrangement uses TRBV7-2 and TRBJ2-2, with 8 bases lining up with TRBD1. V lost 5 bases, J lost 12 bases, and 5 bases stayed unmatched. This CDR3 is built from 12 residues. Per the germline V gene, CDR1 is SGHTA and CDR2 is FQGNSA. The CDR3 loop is CASSDGTGKLFF. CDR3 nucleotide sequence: TGTGCCAGCAGCGATGGGACAGGAAAGCTGTTTTTT.

The CDR3 DNA follows: TGCGCCAGCAGCCTTATGGACGAGGCTAGCACAGATACGCAGTATTTT. Protein: CASSLMDEASTDTQYF. The chain recombines TRBV4-1 with TRBJ2-3, with D unclear. CDR3 size: 16 residues. V lost 4 bases and J 0 bases, leaving 14 bases between the germline ends. Germline V gene lookup returns CDR1 MGHRA and CDR2 YSYEKL.

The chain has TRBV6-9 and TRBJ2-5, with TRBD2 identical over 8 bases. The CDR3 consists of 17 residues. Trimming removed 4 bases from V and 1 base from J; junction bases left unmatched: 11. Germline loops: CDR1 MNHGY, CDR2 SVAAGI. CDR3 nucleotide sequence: TGTGCCAGCAGTTCCCGTACTAGCGGAGAAAGCCAAGAGACCCAGTACTTC. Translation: CASSSRTSGESQETQYF.

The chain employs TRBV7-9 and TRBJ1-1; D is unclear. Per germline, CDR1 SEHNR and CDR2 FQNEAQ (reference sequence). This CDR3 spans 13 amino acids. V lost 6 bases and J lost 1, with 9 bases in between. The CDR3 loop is CASRPDANTEAFF. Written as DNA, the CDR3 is TGTGCCAGCAGACCCGACGCGAACACTGAAGCTTTCTTT.

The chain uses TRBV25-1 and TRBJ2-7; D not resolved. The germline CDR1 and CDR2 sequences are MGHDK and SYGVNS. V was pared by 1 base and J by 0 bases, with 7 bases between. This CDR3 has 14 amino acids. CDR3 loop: CASSEFISSYEQYF. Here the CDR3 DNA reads TGTGCCAGCAGTGAATTTATATCCTCCTACGAGCAGTACTTC.

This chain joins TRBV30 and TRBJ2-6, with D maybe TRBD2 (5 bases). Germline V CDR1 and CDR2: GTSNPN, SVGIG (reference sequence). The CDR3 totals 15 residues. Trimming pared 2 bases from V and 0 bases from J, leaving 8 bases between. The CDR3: CAWSSGFSGANVLTF. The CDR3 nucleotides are TGTGCCTGGAGTAGCGGCTTCTCTGGGGCCAACGTCCTGACTTTC.